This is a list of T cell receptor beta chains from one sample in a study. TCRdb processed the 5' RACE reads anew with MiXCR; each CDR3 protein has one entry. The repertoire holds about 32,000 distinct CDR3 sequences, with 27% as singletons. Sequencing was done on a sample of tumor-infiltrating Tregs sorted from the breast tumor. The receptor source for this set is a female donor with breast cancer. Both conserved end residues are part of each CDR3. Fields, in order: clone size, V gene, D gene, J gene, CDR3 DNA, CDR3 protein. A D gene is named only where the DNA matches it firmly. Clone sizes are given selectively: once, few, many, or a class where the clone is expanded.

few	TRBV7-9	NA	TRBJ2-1	TGTGCCAGCAGCTTACTTCTAGCCCTAACCAATGAGCAGTTCTTC	CASSLLLALTNEQFF
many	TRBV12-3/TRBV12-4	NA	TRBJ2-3	TGTGCCAGCAATTTGTCGGGGCGCACAGATACGCAGTATTTT	CASNLSGRTDTQYF
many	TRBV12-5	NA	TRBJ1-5	TGTGCTAGTGGTTTGGTACTAGGGCGAGGCGATCAGCCCCAGCATTTT	CASGLVLGRGDQPQHF
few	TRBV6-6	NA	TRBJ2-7	TGTGCCAGCAGTTCCAACTCCTACGAGCAGTACTTC	CASSSNSYEQYF
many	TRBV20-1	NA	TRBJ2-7	TGCAGTGCTAAAGCGCATAGCGGACCTTCGCACGAGCAGTACTTC	CSAKAHSGPSHEQYF
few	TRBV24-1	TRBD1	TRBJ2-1	TGTGCCAGCAGTCACAGCCCGGCCAGGGGGACCTTCGGTGAGCAGTTCTTC	CASSHSPARGTFGEQFF
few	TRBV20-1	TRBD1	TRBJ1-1	TGCAGTGCTAGAGCGTCGGACAGGGGGCTTTGGAACACTGAAGCTTTCTTT	CSARASDRGLWNTEAFF
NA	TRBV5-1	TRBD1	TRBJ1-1	TGCGCCAGCAGCCCGGGACAGGGGTTCAGCTCGAAAGCTTTCTTT	CASSPGQGFSSKAFF
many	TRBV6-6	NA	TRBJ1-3	TGTGCCAGCAAAGACCGCGCCTCTGGAAACACCATATATTTT	CASKDRASGNTIYF
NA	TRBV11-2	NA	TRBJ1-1	TGTGCCAGCAGCTCAACACAGAGGCTCCTTGAAGCTTTCTTT	CASSSTQRLLEAFF
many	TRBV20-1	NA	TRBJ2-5	TGCAGTGCACAGGACTCCCGACAAGAGACCCAGTACTTC	CSAQDSRQETQYF
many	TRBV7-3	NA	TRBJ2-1	TGTGCCAGCAGCTTAATCCCCCGAACCCGGAATGAGCAGTTCTTC	CASSLIPRTRNEQFF
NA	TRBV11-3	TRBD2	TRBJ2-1	TGTGCCAGCAGCTTAGGGACTAGCGAGGACAATGAGCAGTTCTTC	CASSLGTSEDNEQFF
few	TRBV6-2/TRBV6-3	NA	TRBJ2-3	TGTGCCAGCAGAATGGGCATCGGTACGCAGTATTTT	CASRMGIGTQYF
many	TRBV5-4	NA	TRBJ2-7	TGTGCCAGCAGTTCCAGGGGCGTTAGGGGCCTCTACGAGCAGTACTTC	CASSSRGVRGLYEQYF
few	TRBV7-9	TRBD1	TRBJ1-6	TGTGCCAGCAGCTTACAGGGGGTGAATTCACCCCTCCACTTT	CASSLQGVNSPLHF
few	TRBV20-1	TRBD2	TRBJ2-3	TGCAGTGCTAGAATGGGACTAGCGGCAGATACGCAGTATTTT	CSARMGLAADTQYF
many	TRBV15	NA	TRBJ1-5	TGTGCCACCAGCAGAGATCTGGGGAATCAGCCCCAGCATTTT	CATSRDLGNQPQHF
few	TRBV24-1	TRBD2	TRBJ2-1	TGTGCCACCAGTAATCTAGCGGGGCAGCAGTTCTTC	CATSNLAGQQFF
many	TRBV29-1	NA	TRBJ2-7	TGCAGCGTTGAAGCTGAGGACAGCGAAGCCTACGAGCAGTACTTC	CSVEAEDSEAYEQYF
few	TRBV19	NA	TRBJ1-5	TGTGCCAGTAGTATGTCCCTTCAGGGCAATCAGCCCCAGCATTTT	CASSMSLQGNQPQHF
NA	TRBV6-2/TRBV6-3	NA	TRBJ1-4	TGTGCCAGCAGTTACCAGGTGACTCGGGACGCCAATGATGAAAAACTGTTTTTT	CASSYQVTRDANDEKLFF
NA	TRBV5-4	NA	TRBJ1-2	TGTGCCTGCACTGTCGGCGAAAGAGGTGGCTACACCTTC	CACTVGERGGYTF
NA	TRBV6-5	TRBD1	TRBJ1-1	TGTGCCAGCAGTCTCCGGGGAGGGGGCGCGAACACTGCAGCTTTCTTT	CASSLRGGGANTAAFF
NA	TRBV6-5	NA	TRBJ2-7	TGTGCCAGCAGTTCCGGAACGGGTCCCTACGAGCAGTACTTC	CASSSGTGPYEQYF
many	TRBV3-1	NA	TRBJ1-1	TGTGCCAGCAGCCAGGGGGCGGGCACTGAAGCTTTCTTT	CASSQGAGTEAFF
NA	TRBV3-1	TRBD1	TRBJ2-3	TGTGCCAGCAGTCCGGGACAGTCGGCAGATACGCAGTATTTT	CASSPGQSADTQYF
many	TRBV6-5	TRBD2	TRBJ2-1	TGTGCCAGCAGTTCCGGTGGACTAGCGGGAGTTTCCTACAATGAGCAGTTCTTC	CASSSGGLAGVSYNEQFF
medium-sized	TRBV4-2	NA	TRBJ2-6	TGTGCCAGCAGCCAAGCGGGACAAACCTCTGGGGCCAACGTCCTGACTTTC	CASSQAGQTSGANVLTF
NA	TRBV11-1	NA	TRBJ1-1	TGTGGCAGCAGCCCTTACATCCCTGGGCCTGCTTTCTTT	CGSSPYIPGPAFF
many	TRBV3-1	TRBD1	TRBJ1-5	TGTGCCAGCAGCCAAGATATAGGACAGGGTGGCCAGCCCCAGCATTTT	CASSQDIGQGGQPQHF
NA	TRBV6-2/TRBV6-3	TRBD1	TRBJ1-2	TGTGCCAGCACCTATTCCGGGACAGCGTCCAGCAATAATAACTATGGCTACACCTTC	CASTYSGTASSNNNYGYTF
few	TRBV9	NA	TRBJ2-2	TGTGCCAGCAGCCCTCATAGCGGACTCAACACCGGGGAGCTGTTTTTT	CASSPHSGLNTGELFF
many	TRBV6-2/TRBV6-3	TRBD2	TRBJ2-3	TGTGCCAGCAGTTACGCGAGGACGGGGACTAGCGGGGCGGGGTCAGCCAATACGCAGTATTTT	CASSYARTGTSGAGSANTQYF
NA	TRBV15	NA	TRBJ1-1	TGTGCCACCGTTCGCCGGGGCCCCGTCGAAGCTTTCTTT	CATVRRGPVEAFF
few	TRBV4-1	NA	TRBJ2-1	TGCGCCAGCAGCCAACGTGGAGGGTACAATGAGCAGTTCTTC	CASSQRGGYNEQFF
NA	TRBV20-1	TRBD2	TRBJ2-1	TGCAGTGCTACTAGACTAGCGGGAGGGGCACGGGTGCAGTTCTTC	CSATRLAGGARVQFF
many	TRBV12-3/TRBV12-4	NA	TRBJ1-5	TGTGCCAGCAGCCCCGGGACGGTTTTCAATCAGCCCCAGCATTTT	CASSPGTVFNQPQHF
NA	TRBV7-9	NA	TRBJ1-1	TGTGCCAGCAGCCGCTGGGACCGGACGAACACTGAAGCTTTCTTT	CASSRWDRTNTEAFF
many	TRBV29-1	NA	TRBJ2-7	TGCAGCGTTGAAAGGGAAGGCTCCTACGAGCAGTACTTC	CSVEREGSYEQYF
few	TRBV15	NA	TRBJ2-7	TGTGCCACCAGCAGAGATAGGGACTGCACCTACGAGCAGTACTTC	CATSRDRDCTYEQYF
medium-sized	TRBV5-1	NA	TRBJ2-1	TGCGCCAGCAGCTCCCCGACTGCAGATGAGCAGTTCTTC	CASSSPTADEQFF
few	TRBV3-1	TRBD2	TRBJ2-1	TGTGCCAGCAGCCGCACCAGACTAGCGGGAGATAATGAGCAGTTCTTC	CASSRTRLAGDNEQFF
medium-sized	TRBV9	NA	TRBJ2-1	TGTGCCAGCAGCGTTCTGGGGATCGAGCAGTTCTTC	CASSVLGIEQFF
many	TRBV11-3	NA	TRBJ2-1	TGTGCCAGCAGCTTAGACAGATACAATGAGCAGTTCTTC	CASSLDRYNEQFF